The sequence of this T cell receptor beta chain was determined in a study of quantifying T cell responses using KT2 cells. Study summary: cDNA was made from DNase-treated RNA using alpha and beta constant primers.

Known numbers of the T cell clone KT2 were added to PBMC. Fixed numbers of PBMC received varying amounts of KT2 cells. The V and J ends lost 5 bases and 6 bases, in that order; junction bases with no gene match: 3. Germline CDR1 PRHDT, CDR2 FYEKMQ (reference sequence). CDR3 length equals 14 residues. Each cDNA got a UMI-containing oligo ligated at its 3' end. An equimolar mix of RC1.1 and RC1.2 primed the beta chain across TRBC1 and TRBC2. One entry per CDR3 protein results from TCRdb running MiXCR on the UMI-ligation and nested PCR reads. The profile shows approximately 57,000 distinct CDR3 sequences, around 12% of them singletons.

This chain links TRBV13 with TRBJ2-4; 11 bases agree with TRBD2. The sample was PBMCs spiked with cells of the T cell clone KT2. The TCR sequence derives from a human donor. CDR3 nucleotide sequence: TGTGCCAGCAGCCCCGGACTAGCGGGAAACATTCAGTACTTC. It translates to CASSPGLAGNIQYF.